This TCR beta chain was retrieved from a study of blood T cell repertoires in COVID-19. Germline V lookup: CDR1 WNHNN, CDR2 SYGVQD (reference sequence). V lost 8 bases and J lost 6; bases outside the gene matches: 15. The CDR3 sequence is 16 residues long. The table came from immunoSEQ multiplex PCR; TCRdb's copy has only in-frame clones and leaves some out. The table records under 150,000 clones, 80% of them present only once. The genes are TRBV10-1 and TRBJ2-2; the match to TRBD1 covers 7 bases. This receptor was obtained from a woman aged 45-65 years with acute or convalescent COVID-19. The sample consisted of peripheral blood. CDR3 coding DNA: TGCGCCAGCCTGGGGTATGAGGGGGCTAGCTCCGGGGAGCTGTTTTTT. Its protein product is CASLGYEGASSGELFF.